The clone carrying this TCR beta chain was counted once. Profiled with immunoSEQ multiplex PCR; TCRdb holds only in-frame clones, not every one. This sample has 90,000 or so clones, with roughly 85% found just once. This record belongs to a study of blood T cell repertoires in COVID-19. Study at large: Samples came from the United States, Italy and Spain, spanning acute and convalescent COVID-19. Sample material is recorded as cDNA or gDNA derived from T cells, B-cell-depleted T cells, or PBMCs.

V was pared by 0 bases and J by 4 bases, with 7 bases between. Germline lookup yields CDR1 LGHDT and CDR2 YNNKEL (reference sequence). This CDR3 region has 13 residues. This chain joins TRBV3-1 (or the pseudogene TRBV3-2) and TRBJ2-7; tentative D call: TRBD1 (5 bases). The specimen was peripheral blood. The receptor's source is a human donor in a cohort sampled during active COVID-19. The CDR3 is CASSQDRGYEQYF. CDR3 nucleotide sequence: TGTGCCAGCAGCCAAGATAGGGGTTACGAGCAGTACTTC.